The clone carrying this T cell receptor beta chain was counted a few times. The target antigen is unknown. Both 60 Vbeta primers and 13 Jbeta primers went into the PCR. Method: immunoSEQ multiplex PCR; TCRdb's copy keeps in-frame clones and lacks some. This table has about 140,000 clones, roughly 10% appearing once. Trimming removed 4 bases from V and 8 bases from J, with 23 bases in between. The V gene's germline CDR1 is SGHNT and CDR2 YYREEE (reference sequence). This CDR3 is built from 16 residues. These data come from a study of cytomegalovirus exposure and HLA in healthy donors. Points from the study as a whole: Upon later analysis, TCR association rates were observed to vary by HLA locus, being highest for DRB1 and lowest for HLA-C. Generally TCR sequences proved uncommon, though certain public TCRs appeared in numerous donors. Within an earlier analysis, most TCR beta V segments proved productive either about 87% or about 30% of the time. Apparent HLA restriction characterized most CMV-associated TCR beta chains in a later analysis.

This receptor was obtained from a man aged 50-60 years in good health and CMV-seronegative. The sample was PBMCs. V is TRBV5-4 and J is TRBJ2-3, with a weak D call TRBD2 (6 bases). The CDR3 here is CASSPTWDSKIPTQYF. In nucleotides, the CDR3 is TGTGCCAGCAGCCCGACGTGGGACTCCAAAATCCCTACGCAGTATTTT.